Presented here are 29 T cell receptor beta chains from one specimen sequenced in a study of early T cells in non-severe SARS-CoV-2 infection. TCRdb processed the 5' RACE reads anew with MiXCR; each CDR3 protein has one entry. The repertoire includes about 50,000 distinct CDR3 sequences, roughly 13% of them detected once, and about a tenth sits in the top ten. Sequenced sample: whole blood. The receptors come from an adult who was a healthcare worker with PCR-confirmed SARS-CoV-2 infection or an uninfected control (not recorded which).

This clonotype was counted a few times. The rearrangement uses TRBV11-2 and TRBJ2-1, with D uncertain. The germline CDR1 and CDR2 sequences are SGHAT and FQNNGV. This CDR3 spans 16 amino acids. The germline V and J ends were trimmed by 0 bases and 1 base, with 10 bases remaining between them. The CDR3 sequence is CASSLEGYPSYNEQFF. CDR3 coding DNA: TGTGCCAGCAGCTTAGAGGGCTACCCATCCTACAATGAGCAGTTCTTC.

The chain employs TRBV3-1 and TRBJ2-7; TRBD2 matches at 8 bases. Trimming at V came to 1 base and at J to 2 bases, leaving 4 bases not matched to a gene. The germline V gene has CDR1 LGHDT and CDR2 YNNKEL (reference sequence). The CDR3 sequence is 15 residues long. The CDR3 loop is CASSQGHGGAYEQYF. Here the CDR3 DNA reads TGTGCCAGCAGCCAAGGTCACGGGGGGGCCTACGAGCAGTACTTC.

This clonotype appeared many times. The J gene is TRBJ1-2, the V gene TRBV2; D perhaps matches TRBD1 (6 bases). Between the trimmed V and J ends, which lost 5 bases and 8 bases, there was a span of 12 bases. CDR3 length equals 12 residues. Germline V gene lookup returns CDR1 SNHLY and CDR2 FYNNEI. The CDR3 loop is CASSSQGGGYTF. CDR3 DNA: TGTGCCAGCAGTTCACAGGGTGGAGGCTACACCTTC.

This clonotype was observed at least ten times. The CDR3 bases are TGTGCCACCAGCGCGGCGGACAGGGAAATTAATGAAAAACTGTTTTTT. This translates into CATSAADREINEKLFF. The chain uses TRBV15 and TRBJ1-4; TRBD1 aligns across 8 bases. This CDR3 spans 16 amino acids. With V trimmed by 5 bases and J by 4 bases, 9 bases remained unmatched. Germline CDR1 reads LNHNV; CDR2 reads YYDKDF (reference sequence).

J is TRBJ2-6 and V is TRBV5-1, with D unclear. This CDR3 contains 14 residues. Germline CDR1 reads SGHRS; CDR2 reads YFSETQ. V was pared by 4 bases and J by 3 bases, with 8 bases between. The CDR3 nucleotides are TGCGCCAGCAGCGATCAAAGTGGGGCCAACGTCCTGACTTTC. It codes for CASSDQSGANVLTF.

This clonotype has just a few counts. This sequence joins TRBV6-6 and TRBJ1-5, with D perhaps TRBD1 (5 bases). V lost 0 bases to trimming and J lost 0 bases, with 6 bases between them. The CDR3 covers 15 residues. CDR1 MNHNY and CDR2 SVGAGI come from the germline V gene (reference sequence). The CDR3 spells CASSYSGASNQPQHF. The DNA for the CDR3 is TGTGCCAGCAGTTACTCAGGGGCTAGCAATCAGCCCCAGCATTTT.

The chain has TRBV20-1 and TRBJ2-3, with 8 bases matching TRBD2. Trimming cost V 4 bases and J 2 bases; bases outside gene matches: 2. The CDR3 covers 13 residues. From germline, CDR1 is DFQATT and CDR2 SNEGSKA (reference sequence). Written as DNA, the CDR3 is TGCAGTGCTAACGGGGGGGCCACAGATACGCAGTATTTT. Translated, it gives CSANGGATDTQYF.

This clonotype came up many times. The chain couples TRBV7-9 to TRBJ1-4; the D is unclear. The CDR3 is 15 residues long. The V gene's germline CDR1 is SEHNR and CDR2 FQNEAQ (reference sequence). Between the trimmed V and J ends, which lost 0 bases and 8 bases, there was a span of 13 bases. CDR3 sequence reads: CASSLALGRDEKLFF. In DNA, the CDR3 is TGTGCCAGCAGCTTAGCGCTGGGGAGAGACGAAAAACTGTTTTTT.

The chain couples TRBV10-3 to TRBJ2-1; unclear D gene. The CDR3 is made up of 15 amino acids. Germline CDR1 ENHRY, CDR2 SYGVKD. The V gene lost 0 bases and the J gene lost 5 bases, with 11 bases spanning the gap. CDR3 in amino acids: CAISESQLSNNEQFF. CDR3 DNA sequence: TGTGCCATCAGTGAGTCGCAATTAAGCAACAATGAGCAGTTCTTC.

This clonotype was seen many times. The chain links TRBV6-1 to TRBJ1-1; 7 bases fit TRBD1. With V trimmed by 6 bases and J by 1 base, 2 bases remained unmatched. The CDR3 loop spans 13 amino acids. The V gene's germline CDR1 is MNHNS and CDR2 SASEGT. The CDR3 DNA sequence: TGTGCCAGCAGACAGGGGCAGAACACTGAAGCTTTCTTT. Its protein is CASRQGQNTEAFF.

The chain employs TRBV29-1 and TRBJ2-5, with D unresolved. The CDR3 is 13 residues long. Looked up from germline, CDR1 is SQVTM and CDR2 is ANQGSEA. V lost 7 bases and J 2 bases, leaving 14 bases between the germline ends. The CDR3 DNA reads TGCAGCGCCCAGGCGCTGCTACAAGAGACCCAGTACTTC. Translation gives CSAQALLQETQYF.

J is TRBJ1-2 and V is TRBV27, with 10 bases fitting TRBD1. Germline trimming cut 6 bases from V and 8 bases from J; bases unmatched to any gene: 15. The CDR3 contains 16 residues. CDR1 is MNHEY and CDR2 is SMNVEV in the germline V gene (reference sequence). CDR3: CASRIGQGGRGGGYTF. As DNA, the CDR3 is TGTGCCAGCAGAATCGGACAGGGGGGAAGAGGAGGAGGCTACACCTTC.

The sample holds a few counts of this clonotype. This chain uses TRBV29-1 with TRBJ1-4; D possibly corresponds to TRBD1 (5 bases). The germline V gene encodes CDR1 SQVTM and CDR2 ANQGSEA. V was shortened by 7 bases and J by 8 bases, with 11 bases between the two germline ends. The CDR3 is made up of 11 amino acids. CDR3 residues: CSAGNREKLFF. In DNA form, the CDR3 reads TGCAGCGCGGGAAACAGGGAAAAACTGTTTTTT.

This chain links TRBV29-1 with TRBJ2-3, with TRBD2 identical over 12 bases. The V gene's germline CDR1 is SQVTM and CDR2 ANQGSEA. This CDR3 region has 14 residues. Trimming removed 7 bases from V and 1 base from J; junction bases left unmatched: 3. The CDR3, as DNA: TGCAGCGCCCGGACTAGCGGGGGCACAGATACGCAGTATTTT. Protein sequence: CSARTSGGTDTQYF.

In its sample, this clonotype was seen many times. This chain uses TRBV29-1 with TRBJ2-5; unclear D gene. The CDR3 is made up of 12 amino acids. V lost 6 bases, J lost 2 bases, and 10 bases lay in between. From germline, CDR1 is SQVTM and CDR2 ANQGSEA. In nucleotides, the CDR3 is TGCAGCGTCCAAATGCGGCAAGAGACCCAGTACTTC. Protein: CSVQMRQETQYF.

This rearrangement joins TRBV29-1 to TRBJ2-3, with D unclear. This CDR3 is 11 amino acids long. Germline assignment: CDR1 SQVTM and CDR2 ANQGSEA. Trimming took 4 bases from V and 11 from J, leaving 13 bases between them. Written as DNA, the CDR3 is TGCAGCGTTGGGGCGAGTCGGCAGCAGTATTTT. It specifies CSVGASRQQYF.

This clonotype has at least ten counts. The CDR3 bases are TGTGCCAGCAGTCTGCCTAGCGGGATTCAAGCGATAAACACCGGGGAGCTGTTTTTT. Its translation: CASSLPSGIQAINTGELFF. The V gene is TRBV2, the J gene TRBJ2-2; 9 bases are a match to TRBD2. In germline, CDR1 is SNHLY, CDR2 FYNNEI. The CDR3 spans 19 residues. Trimming at V came to 5 bases and at J to 2 bases, leaving 15 bases not matched to a gene.

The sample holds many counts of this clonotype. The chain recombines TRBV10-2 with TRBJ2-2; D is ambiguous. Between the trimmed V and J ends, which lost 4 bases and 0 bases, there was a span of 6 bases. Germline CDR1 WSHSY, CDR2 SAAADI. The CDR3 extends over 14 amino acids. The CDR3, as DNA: TGCGCCAGCAGTGGCAGCCCGAACACCGGGGAGCTGTTTTTT. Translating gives CASSGSPNTGELFF.

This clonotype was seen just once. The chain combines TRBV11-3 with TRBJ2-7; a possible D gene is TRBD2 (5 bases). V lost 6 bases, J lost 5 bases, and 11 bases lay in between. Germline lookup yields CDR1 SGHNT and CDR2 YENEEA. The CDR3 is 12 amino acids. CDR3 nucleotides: TGTGCCAGCAGTTCCCCCGGGGACGAGCAGTACTTC. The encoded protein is CASSSPGDEQYF.

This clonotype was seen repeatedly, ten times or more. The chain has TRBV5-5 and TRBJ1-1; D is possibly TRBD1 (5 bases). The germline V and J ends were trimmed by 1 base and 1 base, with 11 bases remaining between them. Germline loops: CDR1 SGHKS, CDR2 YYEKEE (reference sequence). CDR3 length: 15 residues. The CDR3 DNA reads TGTGCCAGCAGCTTGCGGACACAGTCGAACACTGAAGCTTTCTTT. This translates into CASSLRTQSNTEAFF.

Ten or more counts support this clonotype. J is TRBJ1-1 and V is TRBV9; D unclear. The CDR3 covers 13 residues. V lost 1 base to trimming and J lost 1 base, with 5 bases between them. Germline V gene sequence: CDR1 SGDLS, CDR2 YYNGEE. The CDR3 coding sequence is TGTGCCAGCAGCGTACGCCCGAACACTGAAGCTTTCTTT. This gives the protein CASSVRPNTEAFF.

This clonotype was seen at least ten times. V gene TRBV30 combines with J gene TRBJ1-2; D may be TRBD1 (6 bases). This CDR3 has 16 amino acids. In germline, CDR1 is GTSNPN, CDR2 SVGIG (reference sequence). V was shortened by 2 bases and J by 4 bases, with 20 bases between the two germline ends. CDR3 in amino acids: CAWSQHLQGFSYGYTF. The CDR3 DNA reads TGTGCCTGGAGTCAGCACCTTCAGGGGTTCTCCTATGGCTACACCTTC.

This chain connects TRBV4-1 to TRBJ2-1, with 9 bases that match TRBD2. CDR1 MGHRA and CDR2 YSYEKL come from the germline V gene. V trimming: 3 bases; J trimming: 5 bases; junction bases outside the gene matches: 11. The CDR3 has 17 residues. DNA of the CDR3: TGCGCCAGCAGCCAGATCAGTATAGCGGGGGCTAACAATGAGCAGTTCTTC. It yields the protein CASSQISIAGANNEQFF.

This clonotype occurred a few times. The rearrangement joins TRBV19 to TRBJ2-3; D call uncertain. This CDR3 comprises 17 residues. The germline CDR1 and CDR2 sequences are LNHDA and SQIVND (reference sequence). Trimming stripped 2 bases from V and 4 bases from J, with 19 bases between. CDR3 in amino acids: CASSIYLTVTPADTQYF. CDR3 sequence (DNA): TGTGCCAGTAGTATATACCTCACAGTGACTCCCGCAGATACGCAGTATTTT.

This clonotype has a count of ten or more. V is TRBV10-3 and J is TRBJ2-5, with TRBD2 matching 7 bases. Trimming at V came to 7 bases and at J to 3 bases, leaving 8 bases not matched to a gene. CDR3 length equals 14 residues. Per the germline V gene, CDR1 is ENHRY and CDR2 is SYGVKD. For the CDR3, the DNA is TGTGCCATCAAAGGCGCTAGCGGTAAAGAGACCCAGTACTTC. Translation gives CAIKGASGKETQYF.

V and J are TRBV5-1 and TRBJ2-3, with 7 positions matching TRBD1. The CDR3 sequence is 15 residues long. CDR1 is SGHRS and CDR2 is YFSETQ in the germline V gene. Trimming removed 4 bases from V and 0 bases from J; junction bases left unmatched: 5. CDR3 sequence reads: CASSPGQISTDTQYF. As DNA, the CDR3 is TGCGCCAGCAGCCCGGGACAGATTAGCACAGATACGCAGTATTTT.

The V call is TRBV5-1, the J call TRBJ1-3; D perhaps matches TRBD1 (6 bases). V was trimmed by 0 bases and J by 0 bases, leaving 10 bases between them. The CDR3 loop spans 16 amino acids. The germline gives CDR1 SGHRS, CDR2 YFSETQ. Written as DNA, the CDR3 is TGCGCCAGCAGCTTGGAGTCCAGGGGCTCTGGAAACACCATATATTTT. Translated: CASSLESRGSGNTIYF.

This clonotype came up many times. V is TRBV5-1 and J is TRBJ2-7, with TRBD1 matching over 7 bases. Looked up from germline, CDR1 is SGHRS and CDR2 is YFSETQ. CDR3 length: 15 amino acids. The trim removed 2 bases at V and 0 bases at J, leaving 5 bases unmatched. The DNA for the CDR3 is TGCGCCAGCAGCTTCCTGACAGGGAGCTCCTACGAGCAGTACTTC. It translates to CASSFLTGSSYEQYF.

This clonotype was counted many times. The CDR3 reads CASSQGQGGYNEQFF. CDR3 in DNA: TGTGCCAGCAGCCAGGGACAGGGGGGTTACAATGAGCAGTTCTTC. V gene TRBV3-1 combines with J gene TRBJ2-1; 11 positions match TRBD1. The CDR3 consists of 15 residues. The V gene's germline CDR1 is LGHDT and CDR2 YNNKEL (reference sequence). Germline trimming cut 3 bases from V and 4 bases from J; bases unmatched to any gene: 2.